This record looks at one T cell receptor beta chain sequence and its context. The antigen is not known. In preparing bulk TCR libraries, previously described methods and listed TCR primers were used. TCRdb reprocessed the PCR reads with MiXCR, giving one entry per CDR3 protein. The sample consists of approximately 97,000 distinct CDR3 sequences, around 37% of them appearing once. This sample stems from a study of molecular identifiers for immune sequencing clone quantification. Overall study findings and caveats: A single cell's spiked Jurkat TCR RNA was reportedly detectable among more than 950,000 naive cells.

Sequencing libraries of naive CD8 cells derived from approximately 22,000 to 940,000 sorted cells with 10%, 30% or 50% RNA. Naive CD8 T cells were picked out by sorting for CD8+CD4-CCR7+CD45RA+. CDR1 is SNHLY and CDR2 is FYNNEI in the germline V gene. V shed 4 bases and J shed 0 bases, with 12 bases lying between them. The CDR3 consists of 15 residues. The chain couples TRBV2 to TRBJ1-1, with D perhaps matching TRBD1 (5 bases). The sequencing sample was made of naive CD8+ T cells from blood, with Jurkat cell RNA spiked in. Subset indicated: FACS-sorted CD8+CD4-CCR7+CD45RA+ naive T cells. This clonotype originated in a human donor in good health. Some libraries in this study had Jurkat cell RNA spiked in. The CDR3 DNA reads TGTGCCAGCAGTGTCCGTAGACAGCTGAACACTGAAGCTTTCTTT. Its protein is CASSVRRQLNTEAFF.